This T cell receptor (beta chain) was retrieved from a study of cytomegalovirus exposure and HLA in healthy donors. Study-wide points: A later analysis found common viral pathogens apparently linked to several of the most significant clusters. Available immune exposure information covered CMV serostatus only.

V was pared by 4 bases and J by 7 bases, with 20 bases between. Looked up from germline, CDR1 is MNHNY and CDR2 is SVGAGI (reference sequence). There are 16 residues in the CDR3. The PCR had 60 Vbeta and 13 Jbeta primers. Libraries were prepared by immunoSEQ multiplex PCR; TCRdb keeps only in-frame clonotypes and omits some of them. There are some 93,000 clones in the sample; approximately 80% occur only once, and over 3% lies in the top ten. As concerns this clone: Its cognate antigen is unknown.

This sequence was found in a man aged 50 or older in good health and CMV-seronegative. The chain recombines TRBV6-6 with TRBJ1-5, with TRBD1 as a possible D gene (5 bases). Sequencing input: PBMCs. This CDR3 reads CASSSPKRGGDQPQHF. DNA of the CDR3: TGTGCCAGCAGTTCCCCGAAGAGGGGAGGAGACCAGCCCCAGCATTTT.